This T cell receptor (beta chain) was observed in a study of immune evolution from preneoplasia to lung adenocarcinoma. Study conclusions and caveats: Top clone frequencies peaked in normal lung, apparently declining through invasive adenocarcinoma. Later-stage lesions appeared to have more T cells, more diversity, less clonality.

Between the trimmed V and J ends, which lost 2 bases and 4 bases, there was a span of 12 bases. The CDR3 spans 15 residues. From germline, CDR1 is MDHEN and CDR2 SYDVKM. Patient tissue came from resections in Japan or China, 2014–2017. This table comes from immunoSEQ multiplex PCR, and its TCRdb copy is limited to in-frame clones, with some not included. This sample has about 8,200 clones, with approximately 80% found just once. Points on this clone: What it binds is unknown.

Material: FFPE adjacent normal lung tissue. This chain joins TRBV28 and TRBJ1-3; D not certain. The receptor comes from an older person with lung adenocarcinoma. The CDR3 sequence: CASSLTVSAGNTIYF. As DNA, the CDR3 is TGTGCCAGCAGTTTAACAGTTTCAGCCGGAAACACCATATATTTT.